Listed here are 7 T cell receptor beta chains from one sample, sequenced in a study of a mutant IDH1 vaccine in newly diagnosed glioma. The antigens for these receptors are not known. Sequencing used immunoSEQ multiplex PCR; TCRdb keeps in-frame clones, though not all of them. The sample includes under 95,000 clones, roughly 91% of them seen just once. Time point specified: week 5, during vaccination. Doses of 300 ug of mutant IDH1 20-mer peptide were given with topical imiquimod. Here the sequenced sample was PBMCs, taken from a glioma patient whose treatment included an IDH1 peptide vaccine. The receptors stem from a woman aged 50 to 65 with glioma.

This chain uses TRBV18 with TRBJ2-7; the match to TRBD1 covers 7 bases. With V trimmed by 2 bases and J by 6 bases, 4 bases remained unmatched. The germline V gene encodes CDR1 KGHSH and CDR2 LQKENI. The CDR3 extends over 13 amino acids. The CDR3 here is CASSPDRVGEQYF. In nucleotides, the CDR3 is TGTGCCAGCTCACCAGACAGGGTGGGCGAGCAGTACTTC.

For this clone: This sample also contains other DNA sequences that code for the same CDR3. This chain uses TRBV27 with TRBJ2-5; 9 bases are shared with TRBD2. The CDR3 totals 16 residues. Germline-derived CDR1 and CDR2 are MNHEY and SMNVEV (reference sequence). DNA for the CDR3: TGTGCTAGCGGGGAGGCTAGCGGGACCCTGCAAGAGACCCAGTACTTC. It is translated as CASGEASGTLQETQYF.

This clone was picked up a small number of times. The CDR3 reads CASSPVAEGSTDTQYF. The CDR3 region has the DNA TGTGCCAGCTCACCTGTAGCGGAGGGCAGCACAGATACGCAGTATTTT. The genes are TRBV18 and TRBJ2-3; D is perhaps TRBD2 (6 bases). V was pared by 3 bases and J by 0 bases, with 13 bases between. The CDR3 is 16 residues long. The germline V gene has CDR1 KGHSH and CDR2 LQKENI.

The chain links TRBV9 to TRBJ2-7, with 11 nucleotides matching TRBD2. This CDR3 spans 16 amino acids. V trimming: 4 bases; J trimming: 4 bases; junction bases outside the gene matches: 10. Germline CDR1 and CDR2: SGDLS and YYNGEE. CDR3 nucleotide sequence: TGTGCCAGCAGCCCCTCCGGGACTAGCGGTTCATACGAGCAGTACTTC. This encodes CASSPSGTSGSYEQYF.

The chain carries TRBV19 and TRBJ2-7; 8 bases line up with TRBD2. The CDR3 length is 14 residues. V lost 5 bases, J lost 2 bases, and 5 bases stayed unmatched. CDR1 is LNHDA and CDR2 is SQIVND in the germline V gene (reference sequence). The CDR3 here is CASSVTSGAYEQYF. The CDR3 DNA follows: TGTGCCAGTAGTGTAACTAGCGGAGCCTACGAGCAGTACTTC. The entire variable domain, with the rest obtained from reference TRBV19 and TRBJ2-7, is as follows: DGGITQSPKYLFRKEGQNVTLSCEQNLNHDAMYWYRQDPGQGLRLIYYSQIVNDFQKGDIAEGYSVSREKKESFPLTVTSAQKNPTAFYLCASSVTSGAYEQYFGPGTRLTVT.

The J gene is TRBJ1-1, the V gene TRBV7-9; D call uncertain. Germline V gene sequence: CDR1 SEHNR, CDR2 FQNEAQ (reference sequence). Trimming took 4 bases from V and 5 from J, leaving 5 bases between them. The CDR3 contains 11 residues. CDR3: CASSWDTEAFF. The CDR3 nucleotides read TGTGCCAGCAGCTGGGATACTGAAGCTTTCTTT.

The chain carries TRBV29-1 and TRBJ2-1, with D perhaps TRBD1 (5 bases). Trimming removed 4 bases at V and 9 bases at J, with 13 bases between. Germline V gene sequence: CDR1 SQVTM, CDR2 ANQGSEA. This CDR3 region has 12 residues. In nucleotides, the CDR3 is TGCAGCGTTGCATCTAGGGGAAGTGAGCAGTTCTTC. As protein: CSVASRGSEQFF.